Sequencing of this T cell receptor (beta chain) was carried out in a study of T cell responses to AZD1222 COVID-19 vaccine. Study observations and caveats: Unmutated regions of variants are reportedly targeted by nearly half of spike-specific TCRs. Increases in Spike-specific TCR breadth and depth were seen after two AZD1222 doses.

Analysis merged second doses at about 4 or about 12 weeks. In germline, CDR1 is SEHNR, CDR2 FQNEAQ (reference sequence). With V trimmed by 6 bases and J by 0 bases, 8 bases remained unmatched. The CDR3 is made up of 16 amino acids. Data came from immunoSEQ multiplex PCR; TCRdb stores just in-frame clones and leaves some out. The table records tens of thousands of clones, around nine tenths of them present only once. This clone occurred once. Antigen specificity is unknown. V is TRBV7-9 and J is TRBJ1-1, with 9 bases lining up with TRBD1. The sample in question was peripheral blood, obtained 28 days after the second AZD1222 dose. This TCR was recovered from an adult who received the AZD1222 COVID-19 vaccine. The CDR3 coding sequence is TGTGCCAGCAGACCCGGACAGGGGCAAATGAACACTGAAGCTTTCTTT. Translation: CASRPGQGQMNTEAFF.